This TCR beta chain stems from a study of CD8+ T cells in alopecia areata. Study observations and caveats: Sequencing of scalp samples also includes resident alphabeta T cells from normal skin. Normal scalp had lower clonality than lesional scalp, with alopecia totalis/universalis lesions showing this most strongly. With patients, TCR sharing proved less clear than in mice, a difference possibly related to HLA.

With regard to this clone: The antigen is not known.

Germline CDR1 is MDHEN and CDR2 is SYDVKM. Trimming cost V 5 bases and J 4 bases; bases outside gene matches: 10. The CDR3 is 16 residues long. RNA, once extracted, was reverse transcribed into cDNA for use as the sequencing template. TCRdb's copy holds only in-frame clones and misses some; the assay was immunoSEQ multiplex PCR. The sample has about 150,000 clones, 50% to 60% seen once. The receptor was isolated from a human donor in good health. The chain combines TRBV28 with TRBJ2-5; TRBD2 agrees at 10 bases. Specimen: CD4+ T cells sorted from blood. CDR3: CASSQTTSGERETQYF. CDR3 sequence (DNA): TGTGCCAGCAGTCAGACCACTAGCGGGGAGCGAGAGACCCAGTACTTC.